This TCR beta chain stems from a study of regulatory T cells in long-lasting Graves disease (dated by TCRdb to the early 2020s). Study-level background: Newly diagnosed Graves' disease patients had taken antithyroid drugs for less than 3 months. Peripheral blood TCR sequencing and RNA sequencing compared persistent Graves' disease patients with newly diagnosed Graves' disease patients. The study was conducted in China and was registered as a clinical trial. A total of roughly 35 samples underwent TCR sequencing: some 13 from persistent and about 20 from newly diagnosed Graves' disease patients. On the study overall, not on this receptor specifically: Compared with newly diagnosed patients, patients with persistent Graves' disease had lower TCR Shannon entropy and fewer highly expanded clones, which suggests clonal expansion. Sequencing and analysis were limited to the TCR beta chain. TRBV28, TRBJ1-2 and TRBJ2-5 were preferentially used in persistent disease, while TRBV20-1 and TRBJ2-1 were favored in newly diagnosed disease. A larger number of public clonotypes was shared among persistent patients (fewer than 3,000) than among newly diagnosed patients (around 970). Only peripheral blood was studied, because thyroid tissue, the primary lesion, was inaccessible. The authors noted that the small sample size was a limitation that may lower accuracy.

Library generation was performed with multiplex PCR. Instrument used: Illumina HiSeq 4000. CDR3 regions were amplified by Arm-PCR with iRepertoire HTBI primers to construct TCR beta libraries. Before sequencing, the PCR products underwent gel purification. The authors' pipeline ran thus. Gene usage analysis of CDR3 amino acid clonotypes relied on the 55 to 80 TRBV and more than twelve TRBJ segments identified across samples. COPE and FqMerger were used to merge filtered high-quality paired reads into contigs. Contigs were aligned with BLAST to IMGT TRBV, TRBD and TRBJ reference genes, and CDR3 was defined per IMGT. Clonotypes above 0.1% frequency were classified as highly expanded clones. Repertoire diversity was measured by Shannon entropy, and V-J evenness by the Gini coefficient. Clonotypes shared by more than one individual were considered public. The raw public data were reprocessed by TCRdb itself: fastp quality trimming at Q25, MiXCR clonotype calling, in-frame beta chains only. Rows with a matching CDR3 protein are joined into one entry that keeps the most common DNA and genes. The V and J calls here are based on TCRdb, not the publication. The sample table contains about 350,000 distinct CDR3 sequences; only one count was recorded for under 20% of them. Of the sample, 20% to 25% is held by the ten largest clones.

Looking up the germline V gene yields CDR1 MNHEY and CDR2 SVGEGT. Compared with germline, V lacks 5 bases and J lacks 3 bases; bases without a gene match: 4. Including cysteine and phenylalanine, the CDR3 has 14 amino acids. The CDR3 DNA has 42 bases and is translated from base 1. Only a few counts were recorded for this clonotype. Its antigen target is currently unknown. No base-level quality is on record; no much larger clone is a single base apart. The time point label corresponds to: newly diagnosed GD, antithyroid drugs for less than 3 months. For both TCR sequencing and RNA sequencing, RNA was extracted from PBMCs using TRIzol. The diagnosis of Graves' disease followed American Thyroid Association guidelines. Patients were recruited from an endocrinology department in Xi'an, China. Each patient gave approximately 9.7 milliliters of peripheral blood, collected in an EDTA anticoagulant tube. Ficoll Paque Plus density gradient separation was used to isolate PBMCs, and no additional T cell sorting was done. An Agilent 2100 Bioanalyzer and agarose gel were used to assess RNA quality, and a NanoDrop 2000 was used to measure RNA concentration.

This same sample was also part of a study on T cells in Graves' hyperthyroidism and ophthalmopathy. Reported in the second study: Stable Graves' hyperthyroidism was defined as the absence of progression to ophthalmopathy over 18 months of follow-up. Hyperthyroidism patients were newly diagnosed, with disease duration under 2 months, and aged 18 to 65 years. Patients with uncontrolled infections, other autoimmune diseases, pregnancy or lactation were excluded. Diagnoses were based on clinical symptoms, serum thyroxine and TRAb, thyroid ultrasound and orbital computed tomography. A first-round RT-PCR of the TCR CDR3 used the HTBI primer set with the Qiagen OneStep RT-PCR kit. Most expanded thyroid clonotypes (frequency above 0.001) were also detected in blood, a finding suggesting that blood repertoires may reflect thyroid immune responses. A 13 V-J signature model separated ophthalmopathy from stable hyperthyroidism, with roughly 88% sensitivity and 81% to 83% specificity in cross-validation and 80%/75% in testing. In validation, the model predicted progression to ophthalmopathy with around 71% sensitivity and 72% to 75% specificity, a median of about 6.7 months before onset. A discovery cohort of approximately 100 patients, approximately 45 with Graves' ophthalmopathy and 55 to 60 with stable Graves' hyperthyroidism, was used to find distinguishing TCR V-J signatures. Whether ophthalmopathy could be predicted prospectively was tested in an independent validation cohort made up of roughly 20 hyperthyroidism patients plus 17 patients who later progressed to ophthalmopathy. The 100 discovery patients were randomly split 7:3 into training and test sets. The study also compared thyroid tissue and blood T-cell repertoires from 6 or 7 Graves' hyperthyroidism patients. After sampling, hyperthyroidism patients received methimazole starting at 30 mg daily, and ophthalmopathy patients received high-dose intravenous methylprednisolone. Libraries were constructed in a second round of multiplex PCR, after which size selection and purification were carried out. Sequencing of the libraries was done on an Illumina HiSeq2000 using paired-end 100 bp reads. SOAPnuke was used to process the raw data, removing reads that contained adapters or uncalled bases, had a mean Phred below 15, or lacked an exact match to the constant primer or identifier. COPE v1.2.5 was used to merge high-quality paired reads, and clonotypes were defined as unique nucleotide sequences. MiTCR v1.1 was used to align the clonotypes against IMGT TRBV, TRBD and TRBJ reference segments. The analysis included only V-J combinations with a frequency above 0.0001, which together covered 99.2% of the repertoires. The TCS score was defined as F50 (clonal expansion) divided by E x V (chaos), with BLOSUM62-based TCRdist calculated between CDR3 peptides within each V-J. Welch's t-statistics and random forest reduced around 510 V-J features to around 14, which were used in a naive Bayes classifier (R e1071). Sample size was not statistically predetermined, and blinding of investigators to group allocation was not performed. The paper describes TCR Vbeta CDR3 sequencing of about 140 peripheral blood samples, made up of 43 ophthalmopathy patients, roughly 80 hyperthyroidism patients and approximately 17 progressor patients.

The material sequenced was peripheral blood mononuclear cells (PBMCs), taken at new diagnosis, from a patient treated with antithyroid drugs. This sequence originates from a woman between 18 and 29 years old with Graves disease. Donor details come from another sample of the same person, matched by shared clones. Rearrangement joined TRBV6-2 or TRBV6-3 to TRBJ1-5, with TRBD1 matching 7 junction bases. In nucleotide form, the sequence is TGTGCCAGCAGTGGCGGACAGGACAATCAGCCCCAGCATTTT. Protein translation: CASSGGQDNQPQHF.